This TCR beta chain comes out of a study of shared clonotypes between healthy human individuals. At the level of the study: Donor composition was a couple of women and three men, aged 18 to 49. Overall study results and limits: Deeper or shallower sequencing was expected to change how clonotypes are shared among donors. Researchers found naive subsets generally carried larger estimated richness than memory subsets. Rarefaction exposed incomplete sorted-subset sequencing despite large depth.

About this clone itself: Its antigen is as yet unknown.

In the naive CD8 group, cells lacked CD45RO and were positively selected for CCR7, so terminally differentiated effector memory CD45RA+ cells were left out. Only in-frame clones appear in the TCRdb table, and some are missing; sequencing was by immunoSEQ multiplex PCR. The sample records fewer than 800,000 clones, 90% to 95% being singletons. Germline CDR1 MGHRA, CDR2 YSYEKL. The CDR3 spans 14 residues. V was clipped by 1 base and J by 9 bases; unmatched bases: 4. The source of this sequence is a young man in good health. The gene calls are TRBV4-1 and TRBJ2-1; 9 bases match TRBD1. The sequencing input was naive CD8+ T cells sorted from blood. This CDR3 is CASSQVTGGGEQFF. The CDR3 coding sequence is TGCGCCAGCAGCCAAGTAACAGGGGGCGGTGAGCAGTTCTTC.